The 17 T cell receptor beta chains below all came from one sample that was sequenced in a study of T cells in Graves' hyperthyroidism and ophthalmopathy. RNA transcripts gave rise to amplified TCR beta CDR3 regions. A first-round RT-PCR of the TCR CDR3 used the HTBI primer set. TCRdb re-analysed the multiplex PCR reads in MiXCR, keeping a single row per CDR3 protein. The sample yields about 500,000 distinct CDR3 sequences, over 15% seen once. The sample taken for sequencing was blood. The receptors derive from a woman in her late teens or twenties with Graves' hyperthyroidism.

This clonotype was observed many times. V usage is TRBV6-6 and J usage is TRBJ1-1, with unresolved D. Trimming stripped 2 bases from V and 11 bases from J, with 18 bases between. Looked up from germline, CDR1 is MNHNY and CDR2 is SVGAGI (reference sequence). CDR3 length equals 14 residues. CDR3 residues: CASSYALGPVGAFF. The CDR3 DNA reads as TGTGCCAGCAGTTACGCTCTCGGGCCTGTTGGGGCTTTCTTT.

The chain couples TRBV2 to TRBJ2-1; D may be TRBD2 (5 bases). This CDR3 contains 15 residues. The germline V gene encodes CDR1 SNHLY and CDR2 FYNNEI. Trimming stripped 4 bases from V and 6 bases from J, with 16 bases between. The CDR3 DNA sequence: TGTGCCAGCAGTGCCTGGGAGAACTTCCCCAATGAGCAGTTCTTC. The encoded protein is CASSAWENFPNEQFF.

This chain connects TRBV7-6 to TRBJ2-3; 10 bases fit TRBD2. The CDR3 is 15 amino acids. In germline, CDR1 is SGHVS, CDR2 FNYEAQ. V lost 7 bases and J lost 4; bases outside the gene matches: 8. The CDR3, as DNA: TGTGCCAGCACCCGCCTAGCGGGGGTGTCAGATACGCAGTATTTT. It is translated as CASTRLAGVSDTQYF.

This clonotype showed up many times. The chain joins TRBV20-1 to TRBJ2-5; maybe TRBD1 (6 bases). CDR1 DFQATT and CDR2 SNEGSKA come from the germline V gene (reference sequence). The CDR3 covers 18 residues. The V end was cut by 2 bases, the J end by 4 bases, with 26 bases between. The CDR3 here is CSARPPLNGPGGLETQYF. CDR3 in DNA: TGCAGTGCTAGACCCCCCCTAAACGGTCCTGGGGGCCTAGAGACCCAGTACTTC.

This chain uses TRBV6-2 or TRBV6-3 with TRBJ1-2; 9 bases map to TRBD1. Germline CDR1 and CDR2: MNHEY and SVGEGT. V dropped 6 bases and J dropped 6; count of bases not matched to a gene: 11. The CDR3 is made up of 15 amino acids. This chain's CDR3 is CASSSDNGQGNGYTF. Written as DNA, the CDR3 is TGTGCCAGCAGCTCCGATAATGGACAGGGGAATGGCTACACCTTC.

This chain joins TRBV12-3 or TRBV12-4 and TRBJ1-3; 7 positions match TRBD1. This CDR3 is built from 14 residues. V shed 6 bases, J shed 4 bases, and the junction held 6 bases outside the gene matches. CDR3 coding DNA: TGTGCCAGCAGGGGGACAGATCGAGGAAACACCATATATTTT. It specifies CASRGTDRGNTIYF.

This clonotype has a handful of counts. The CDR3 DNA reads TGCAGTGCTAGAGGTGACACGAGCTCCTACGAGCAGTACTTC. Amino acids: CSARGDTSSYEQYF. The chain combines TRBV20-1 with TRBJ2-7; D remains unclear. CDR1 and CDR2 (germline): DFQATT, SNEGSKA (reference sequence). V dropped 1 base and J dropped 0 bases, with 10 bases sitting between them. The CDR3 length is 14 residues.

This clonotype occurred once. Here the CDR3 reads CASSISGLRGRFNEQFF. DNA for the CDR3: TGTGCCAGTAGTATAAGCGGTCTACGGGGGAGGTTCAATGAGCAGTTCTTC. The gene calls are TRBV19 and TRBJ2-1; possibly TRBD2 for D (6 bases). Per germline, CDR1 LNHDA and CDR2 SQIVND (reference sequence). Between the trimmed V and J ends, which lost 2 bases and 6 bases, there was a span of 20 bases. The CDR3 spans 17 residues.

The sample holds many counts of this clonotype. The V and J genes are TRBV28 and TRBJ1-2, with TRBD1 matching 8 bases. J lost 4 bases, V lost 6 bases, and 10 bases had no gene match. The CDR3 loop spans 15 amino acids. Germline V gene lookup returns CDR1 MDHEN and CDR2 SYDVKM. The CDR3 here is CASRKPGQAVYGYTF. CDR3 nucleotides: TGTGCCAGCAGGAAACCGGGACAGGCCGTCTATGGCTACACCTTC.

This clonotype was recorded at least ten times. The chain is built from TRBV6-1 and TRBJ2-3, with a possible D match to TRBD1 (5 bases). V was clipped by 5 bases and J by 0 bases, with 12 bases between them. The germline V gene encodes CDR1 MNHNS and CDR2 SASEGT. CDR3 length: 15 amino acids. The CDR3 sequence: CASSTPAGSTDTQYF. In nucleotides, the CDR3 is TGTGCCAGCAGTACCCCAGCAGGGAGCACAGATACGCAGTATTTT.

CDR3 sequence: CSASAGGISGANVLTF. The CDR3 bases are TGCAGTGCTAGCGCAGGGGGCATCTCTGGGGCCAACGTCCTGACTTTC. The chain has TRBV20-1 and TRBJ2-6; 8 positions agree with TRBD1. The ends lost 3 bases at V and 0 bases at J; junction bases unmatched: 4. CDR3 length: 16 residues. Germline V gene data show CDR1 as DFQATT and CDR2 as SNEGSKA (reference sequence).

This clonotype was counted many times. The chain joins TRBV28 to TRBJ2-7; TRBD1 matches 7 bases. The CDR3 runs to 15 residues. V was pared by 6 bases and J by 3 bases, with 11 bases of the junction left unmatched. Germline CDR1 MDHEN, CDR2 SYDVKM. The CDR3 DNA reads as TGTGCCAGCAGCCAGACAGGGTTGGGGATCTACGAGCAGTACTTC. Protein product: CASSQTGLGIYEQYF. Full variable domain (remainder filled in from reference TRBV28 and TRBJ2-7): DVKVTQSSRYLVKRTGEKVFLECVQDMDHENMFWYRQDPGLGLRLIYFSYDVKMKEKGDIPEGYSVSREKKERFSLILESASTNQTSMYLCASSQTGLGIYEQYFGPGTRLTVT.

This clonotype showed up many times. This chain connects TRBV10-2 to TRBJ2-5; TRBD2 agrees at 7 bases. The germline CDR1 and CDR2 sequences are WSHSY and SAAADI. The J segment lost 5 bases and the V segment lost 4 bases, leaving 7 bases of the junction unmatched. The CDR3 consists of 14 residues. The CDR3 DNA is TGCGCCAGCAGTGCCCTAAGCGGGAAGGAGACCCAGTACTTC. Its protein is CASSALSGKETQYF.

This clonotype was observed many times. In this CDR3 the conserved last residue, phenylalanine or tryptophan, is missing, so a read error is likely. The chain links TRBV2 to TRBJ1-1; D gene uncertain. From germline, CDR1 is SNHLY and CDR2 FYNNEI. With 7 bases removed from V and 1 base from J, the gap between germline ends came to 10 bases. This CDR3 contains 13 residues. Here the CDR3 DNA reads TGTGCCAGCATTTGGAACAGGAACACTGAAGCTTTCTTG. Protein: CASIWNRNTEAFL.

Ten or more counts support this clonotype. This rearrangement joins TRBV7-8 to TRBJ2-7; 13 bases agree with TRBD2. The CDR3 is 15 residues long. Looked up from germline, CDR1 is SGHVS and CDR2 is FQNEAQ. Trimming took 5 bases from V and 4 from J; bases not matched to a gene: 5. This CDR3 reads CASSRGLAGAYEQYF. The CDR3 region has the DNA TGTGCCAGCAGCCGCGGACTAGCGGGAGCTTACGAGCAGTACTTC. The full variable domain, rest sourced from reference TRBV7-8 and TRBJ2-7, is GAGVSQSPRYKVAKRGQDVALRCDPISGHVSLFWYQQALGQGPEFLTYFQNEAQLDKSGLPSDRFFAERPEGSVSTLKIQRTQQEDSAVYLCASSRGLAGAYEQYFGPGTRLTVT.

The chain combines TRBV9 with TRBJ2-2; a weak D match, TRBD2 (5 bases). The CDR3 extends over 18 amino acids. Trimming stripped 4 bases from V and 1 base from J, with 20 bases between. Germline CDR1 is SGDLS and CDR2 is YYNGEE. The CDR3 spells CASSSRTEGRKNTGELFF. CDR3 coding DNA: TGTGCCAGCAGCTCCCGGACCGAGGGTCGGAAGAACACCGGGGAGCTGTTTTTT.

Many counts were recorded for this clonotype. The chain links TRBV29-1 to TRBJ1-1; 9 bases are a match to TRBD1. This CDR3 spans 13 amino acids. The V segment lost 7 bases and the J segment 3 bases; nucleotides outside the gene matches: 6. Germline V gene data show CDR1 as SQVTM and CDR2 as ANQGSEA. CDR3 coding DNA: TGCAGCGCCAAACAGGGGGCGGACACTGAAGCTTTCTTT. Translating gives CSAKQGADTEAFF. The full variable domain, in which reference TRBV29-1 and TRBJ1-1 provide the parts outside the CDR3, is SAVISQKPSRDICQRGTSLTIQCQVDSQVTMMFWYRQQPGQSLTLIATANQGSEATYESGFVIDKFPISRPNLTFSTLTVSNMSPEDSSIYLCSAKQGADTEAFFGQGTRLTVV.